Given below is one T cell receptor beta chain in context. CDR1 and CDR2 from the germline V gene are SGHVS and FNYEAQ. V was pared by 8 bases and J by 1 base, with 15 bases between. CDR3 length equals 15 residues. These data originate in a study of early T cells in non-severe SARS-CoV-2 infection. One entry per CDR3 protein results from TCRdb running MiXCR on the 5' RACE reads. The sample lists about 45,000 distinct CDR3 sequences, about 9.9% occurring once. Sequencing was done on a sample of whole blood. The receptor was isolated from an adult who was a healthcare worker with PCR-confirmed SARS-CoV-2 infection or an uninfected control (not recorded which). The chain joins TRBV7-6 to TRBJ2-1; D may be TRBD2 (5 bases). The CDR3 is CASGPNRESYNEQFF. The CDR3 DNA is TGTGCCAGCGGCCCGAACCGGGAATCCTACAATGAGCAGTTCTTC.